Listed below are T cell receptor beta chains from one sample, sequenced in a study of CD8+CD57+ T cells in acquired aplastic anemia. TCRdb called the reads again in MiXCR, with one record for every CDR3 protein. The sample lists more than 150,000 distinct CDR3 sequences, about 47% occurring once. The sample comprised sorted CD4+, CD8+, or CD8+CD57+ T cells (not recorded which) from PBMCs. These receptors came from a human donor in good health. CDR3s include the opening cysteine and the closing phenylalanine or tryptophan. A D gene is named only where the DNA matches it firmly. Clone size is given for some rows only: seen once, a few or many times, or a class if the clone is expanded.

CDR3nt | CDR3aa | v_gene | d_gene | abundance | j_gene
TGTGCCATCGACGGGGCAGGCCCCTACGAGCAGTACTTC | CAIDGAGPYEQYF | TRBV2 | . | few | TRBJ2-7
TGCAGCGTTGGTAGGGTAGCCAAAAACATTCAGTACTTC | CSVGRVAKNIQYF | TRBV29-1 | . | many | TRBJ2-4
TGTGCCAGCAGCCGGACAGGGAGTCTCTACGAGCAGTACTTC | CASSRTGSLYEQYF | TRBV5-6 | TRBD1 | many | TRBJ2-7
TGTGCCAGCAGCTTTGGGGTCTCAACTAATGAAAAACTGTTTTTT | CASSFGVSTNEKLFF | TRBV11-3 | . | few | TRBJ1-4
TGCAGCTCCCTCGTTGTAGCGGGGGGGCCGGAGACCCAGTACTTC | CSSLVVAGGPETQYF | TRBV29-1 | TRBD2 | . | TRBJ2-5
TGTGCCAGCAGCTTTTATCACACAGCCTCCTACGAGCAGTACTTC | CASSFYHTASYEQYF | TRBV5-5 | . | many | TRBJ2-7
TGCGCCAGCAGTGGACCGGGGGACAGGGTAGAGGGCACTGAAGCTTTCTTT | CASSGPGDRVEGTEAFF | TRBV10-1 | TRBD1 | few | TRBJ1-1
TGTGCCAGCAGCTCCGCACTAGCGGGATCATACAATGAGCAGTTCTTC | CASSSALAGSYNEQFF | TRBV5-4 | TRBD2 | many | TRBJ2-1
TGTGCCAGCAGACCCGGACAGTTCTATGGCTACACCTTC | CASRPGQFYGYTF | TRBV28 | . | few | TRBJ1-2
TGTGCCACCAGGTTCGGGGTAGGTCAGCCCCAGCATTTT | CATRFGVGQPQHF | TRBV15 | . | . | TRBJ1-5
TGTGCCAGCAGCTTATTACAGGGCTTTGGCTACACCTTC | CASSLLQGFGYTF | TRBV7-9 | . | many | TRBJ1-2
TGTGCCAGCAGTGAAGCTAGCGGGGGCAATGAGCAGTTCTTC | CASSEASGGNEQFF | TRBV6-1 | TRBD2 | few | TRBJ2-1
TGTGCCAGCAGTCCCGGTACCAATAGCGCGGATCAGTACTTC | CASSPGTNSADQYF | TRBV12-3/TRBV12-4 | . | . | TRBJ2-7
TGTGCCAGCAGCTGGGGGGGGAGCTCCTACGAGCAGTACTTC | CASSWGGSSYEQYF | TRBV7-8 | TRBD2 | . | TRBJ2-7
TGTGCCAGCAGCTTAGCGAGTTACAGTGAGCAGTTCTTC | CASSLASYSEQFF | TRBV7-9 | . | . | TRBJ2-1
TGTGCCACCAGCAGAGCTGGACAGGGGGGAACTAATGAAAAACTGTTTTTT | CATSRAGQGGTNEKLFF | TRBV15 | TRBD1 | many | TRBJ1-4
TGTGCCAGCAGTGCGTACAGGGCCCACGAGCAGTACTTC | CASSAYRAHEQYF | TRBV25-1 | . | . | TRBJ2-7
TGTGCCAGTGCGGGGGGACAGGGTGGGAATTACGAGCAGTACTTC | CASAGGQGGNYEQYF | TRBV19 | . | . | TRBJ2-7
TGTGCCAGCAGCGTCGGGGGGGCGGAGTCTTACAATGAGCAGTTCTTC | CASSVGGAESYNEQFF | TRBV4-2 | TRBD2 | . | TRBJ2-1
TGCAGTGCGTACCCATTCCGACCCGGGACCACTGAAGCTTTCTTT | CSAYPFRPGTTEAFF | TRBV20-1 | . | few | TRBJ1-1
TGTGCCACCAGTGCATCTGATGGGAATAGCGGCTACACCTTC | CATSASDGNSGYTF | TRBV24-1 | . | . | TRBJ1-2
TGTGCCACCAGCAGAGGGTTACAGGGCTCCTACGAGCAGTACTTC | CATSRGLQGSYEQYF | TRBV15 | . | . | TRBJ2-7
TGCAGCGTTGAACGTACGAAAGCTGGAAACACCATATATTTT | CSVERTKAGNTIYF | TRBV29-1 | . | many | TRBJ1-3
TGTGCCAGCATTAAGGGCCAAGAAAGTGGCGAGCAGTACTTC | CASIKGQESGEQYF | TRBV6-1 | . | . | TRBJ2-7
TGTGCCAGCAGGTCCGTCGGGGTCTCCTATAATTCACCCCTCCACTTT | CASRSVGVSYNSPLHF | TRBV6-2/TRBV6-3 | . | . | TRBJ1-6
TGTGCCAGCAGTTACTCGAGTCCAGCTAACACTGAAGCTTTCTTT | CASSYSSPANTEAFF | TRBV6-5 | . | once | TRBJ1-1
TGTGCCAGCAGTGGACAGGGCGCGAACACCGGGGAGCTGTTTTTT | CASSGQGANTGELFF | TRBV6-1 | TRBD1 | . | TRBJ2-2
TGTGCCAGCAGCCCGCGGACAGGGGGCGCCTATGGCTACACCTTC | CASSPRTGGAYGYTF | TRBV9 | TRBD1 | many | TRBJ1-2
TGCGCCAGCAGCCCCCTAAGGACAGGGGACAATGAGCAGTTCTTC | CASSPLRTGDNEQFF | TRBV5-1 | TRBD1 | many | TRBJ2-1
TGCGCCAGCAGCCAAGAGGGGGATAATTCACCCCTCCACTTT | CASSQEGDNSPLHF | TRBV4-1 | . | . | TRBJ1-6
TGTGCCAGCAGCGAAATATTGGACACCGGGGAGCTGTTTTTT | CASSEILDTGELFF | TRBV7-3 | . | . | TRBJ2-2
TGTGCCAGCAGTTTAGTAGGTAAGGTTAAGGGGACAGGGGTCCCCCACGAGCAGTACTTC | CASSLVGKVKGTGVPHEQYF | TRBV12-3/TRBV12-4 | TRBD1 | . | TRBJ2-7
TGTGCCAGCAGCCCCACTAGCGGGACGTACGAGCAGTACTTC | CASSPTSGTYEQYF | TRBV7-2 | TRBD2 | many | TRBJ2-7
TGTGCCACCAGTGATTTTGGGACGGATAGCAATCAGCCCCAGCATTTT | CATSDFGTDSNQPQHF | TRBV24-1 | . | . | TRBJ1-5
TGCGCCAGCAGCCAAACAGGGGCTGGGGCCAACGTCCTGACTTTC | CASSQTGAGANVLTF | TRBV5-1 | TRBD1 | . | TRBJ2-6
TGCAGTGCTACCGACCCCGTACTAGCGGTTAGCACAGATACGCAGTATTTT | CSATDPVLAVSTDTQYF | TRBV20-1 | TRBD2 | few | TRBJ2-3
TGTGCCAGCAGTGACCCGGGACAAAGCCGGGGCACTGAAGCTTTCTTT | CASSDPGQSRGTEAFF | TRBV6-2/TRBV6-3 | . | . | TRBJ1-1
TGTGCCACACAGCCGAGCATAGCGGGAGACACAGATACGCAGTATTTT | CATQPSIAGDTDTQYF | TRBV10-3 | TRBD2 | . | TRBJ2-3
TGTGCCAGCAGGCTAGGGACAGGTGGCACAGATACGCAGTATTTT | CASRLGTGGTDTQYF | TRBV12-3/TRBV12-4 | TRBD1 | . | TRBJ2-3
TGTGCCAGCAGCTTGCCGAACCGGGGTAGCGGGGGCGATACGCAGTATTTT | CASSLPNRGSGGDTQYF | TRBV5-6 | TRBD2 | many | TRBJ2-3
TGTGCCAGCAGCTCACGACAGGGGGCTCGCACCGGGGAGCTGTTTTTT | CASSSRQGARTGELFF | TRBV7-6 | TRBD1 | . | TRBJ2-2
TGTGCCAGCAGCCACGGGGTGCGTAGGGGCTCCTACAATGAGCAGTTCTTC | CASSHGVRRGSYNEQFF | TRBV3-1 | . | . | TRBJ2-1
TGTGCCAGCAGCCCACTAGGACTAGCGGGATTGAATACGCAGTATTTT | CASSPLGLAGLNTQYF | TRBV11-2 | TRBD2 | few | TRBJ2-3
TGTGCCATCACCCCAGGGCGTATGGAGGGCACGCAGTATTTT | CAITPGRMEGTQYF | TRBV10-3 | . | . | TRBJ2-3
TGCAGTGCTCGAGGGGGGGGCTATCCCGATGAGCAGTTCTTC | CSARGGGYPDEQFF | TRBV20-1 | . | . | TRBJ2-1